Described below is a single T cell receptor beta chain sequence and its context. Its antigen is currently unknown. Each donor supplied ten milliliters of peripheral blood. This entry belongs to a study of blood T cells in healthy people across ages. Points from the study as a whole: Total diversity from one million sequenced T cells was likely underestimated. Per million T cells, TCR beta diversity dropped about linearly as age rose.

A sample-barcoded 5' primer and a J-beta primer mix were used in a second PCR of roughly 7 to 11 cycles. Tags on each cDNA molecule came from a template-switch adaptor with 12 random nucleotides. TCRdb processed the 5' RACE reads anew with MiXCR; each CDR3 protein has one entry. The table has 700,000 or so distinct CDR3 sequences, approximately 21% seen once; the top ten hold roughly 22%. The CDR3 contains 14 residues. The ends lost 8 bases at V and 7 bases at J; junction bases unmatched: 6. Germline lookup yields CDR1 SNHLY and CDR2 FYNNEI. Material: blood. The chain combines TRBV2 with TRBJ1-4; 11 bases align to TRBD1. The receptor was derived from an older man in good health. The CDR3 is CASHPGTGGEKLFF. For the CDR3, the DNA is TGTGCCAGCCACCCCGGGACAGGGGGTGAAAAACTGTTTTTT.